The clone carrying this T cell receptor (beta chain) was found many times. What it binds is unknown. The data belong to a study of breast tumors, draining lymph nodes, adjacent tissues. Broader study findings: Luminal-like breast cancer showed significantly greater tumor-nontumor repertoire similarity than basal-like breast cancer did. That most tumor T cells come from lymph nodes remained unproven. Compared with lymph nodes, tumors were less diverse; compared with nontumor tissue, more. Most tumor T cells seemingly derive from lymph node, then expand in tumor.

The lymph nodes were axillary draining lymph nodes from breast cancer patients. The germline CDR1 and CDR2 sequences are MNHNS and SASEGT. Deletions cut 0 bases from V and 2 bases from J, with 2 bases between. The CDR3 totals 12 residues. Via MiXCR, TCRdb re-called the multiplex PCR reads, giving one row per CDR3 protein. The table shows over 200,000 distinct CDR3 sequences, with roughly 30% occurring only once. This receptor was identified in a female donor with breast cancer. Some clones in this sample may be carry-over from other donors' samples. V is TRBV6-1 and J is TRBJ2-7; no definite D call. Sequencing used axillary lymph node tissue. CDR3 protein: CASSEAAYEQYF. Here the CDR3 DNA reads TGTGCCAGCAGTGAAGCGGCCTACGAGCAGTACTTC.